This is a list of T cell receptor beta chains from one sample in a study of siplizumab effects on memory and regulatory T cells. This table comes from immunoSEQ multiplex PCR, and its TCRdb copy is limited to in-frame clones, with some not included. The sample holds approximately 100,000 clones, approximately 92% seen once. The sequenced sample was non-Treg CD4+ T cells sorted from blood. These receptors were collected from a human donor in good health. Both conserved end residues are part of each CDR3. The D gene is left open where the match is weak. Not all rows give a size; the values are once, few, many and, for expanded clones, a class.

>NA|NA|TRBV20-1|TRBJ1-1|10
CSARLGEAFF
TGCAGTGCTAGATTGGGGGAAGCTTTCTTT
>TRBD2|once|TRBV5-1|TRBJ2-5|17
CASIGLAGGRGQETQYF
TGCGCCAGCATCGGACTAGCGGGGGGCCGCGGCCAAGAGACCCAGTACTTC
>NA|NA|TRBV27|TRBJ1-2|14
CASSLDFSNYGYTF
TGTGCCAGCAGTTTGGACTTTAGTAACTATGGCTACACCTTC
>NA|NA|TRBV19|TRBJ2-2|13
CASRTGNTGELFF
TGTGCCAGCCGGACGGGCAACACCGGGGAGCTGTTTTTT
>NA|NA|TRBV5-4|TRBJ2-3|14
CASSLGQNTDTQYF
TGTGCCAGCAGCTTGGGGCAGAACACAGATACGCAGTATTTT
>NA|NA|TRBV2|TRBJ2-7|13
CASRWQAAYEQYF
TGTGCCAGCCGGTGGCAGGCCGCATACGAGCAGTACTTC
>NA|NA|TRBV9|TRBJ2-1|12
CASSGRANEQFF
TGTGCCAGCAGCGGCCGGGCTAATGAGCAGTTCTTC
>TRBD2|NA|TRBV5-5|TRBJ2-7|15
CASSLAGGGSDEQYF
TGTGCCAGCAGCTTGGCGGGAGGGGGTTCAGACGAGCAGTACTTC
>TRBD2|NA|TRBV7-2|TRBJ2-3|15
CASSLSGAITDTQYF
TGTGCCAGCAGCCTCAGCGGGGCGATCACAGATACGCAGTATTTT
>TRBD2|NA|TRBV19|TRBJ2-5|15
CASSIGLANQETQYF
TGTGCCAGTAGTATTGGACTAGCGAACCAAGAGACCCAGTACTTC
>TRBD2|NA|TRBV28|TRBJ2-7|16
CASSTQTSGAKYEQYF
TGTGCCAGCAGTACCCAGACTAGCGGGGCGAAATACGAGCAGTACTTC
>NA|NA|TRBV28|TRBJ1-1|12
CASSLSRSEAFF
TGTGCCAGCAGTTTATCCAGGAGTGAAGCTTTCTTT
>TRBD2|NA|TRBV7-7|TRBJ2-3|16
CASSPGLAGGYDTQYF
TGTGCCAGCAGCCCCGGACTAGCGGGGGGTTATGATACGCAGTATTTT